The clone carrying this T cell receptor (beta chain) was counted only a few times. Using its own MiXCR run on the 5' RACE reads, TCRdb lists one record per CDR3 protein. This table has 410,000 or so distinct CDR3 sequences, less than 25% appearing once. The data were obtained in a study of T-cell memory formation after mild COVID-19. V was pared by 4 bases and J by 6 bases, with 12 bases between. The germline V gene has CDR1 SQVTM and CDR2 ANQGSEA. This CDR3 has 13 residues. The V gene is TRBV29-1, the J gene TRBJ2-2; the D gene is possibly TRBD2 (5 bases). This clonotype was sampled from an adult woman who had mild COVID-19 (a few samples of this study predate the infection). Cell type and time point are not known. The specimen was PBMCs or a T cell subset sorted from them (not recorded which). In DNA, the CDR3 is TGCAGCGTTGGGGCTAGCTACGCCGGGGAGCTGTTTTTT. Protein: CSVGASYAGELFF.